This is a list of T cell receptor beta chains from one sample in a study of blood T cell repertoires in COVID-19. Libraries were prepared by immunoSEQ multiplex PCR; TCRdb keeps only in-frame clonotypes and omits some of them. The data contain over 85,000 clones, around 83% of them singletons. The sample was peripheral blood. These receptors were obtained from a woman between 65 and 79 years old with acute or convalescent COVID-19. Both conserved end residues are part of each CDR3. Fields, in order: D gene, V gene, J gene, clone size, CDR3 protein, CDR3 DNA. A D gene is named only where the DNA matches it firmly. Size values are once, few and many counts, or a class for expanded clones, and some rows have none.

TRBD1,TRBV5-4,TRBJ2-1,-,CASSLPRQGNNEQFF,TGTGCCAGCAGCTTGCCGAGACAGGGAAACAATGAGCAGTTCTTC
-,TRBV7-9,TRBJ1-6,-,CASSFVVGFGGSYNSPLHF,TGTGCCAGCAGCTTTGTCGTCGGTTTTGGAGGCTCCTATAATTCACCCCTCCACTTT
-,TRBV19,TRBJ1-5,-,CATRGAEQPQHF,TGTGCGACCCGGGGGGCGGAACAACCCCAGCATTTT
-,TRBV19,TRBJ1-3,-,CASSIPPTEASGNTIYF,TGTGCCAGTAGTATCCCCCCGACTGAAGCCTCTGGAAACACCATATATTTT
-,TRBV2,TRBJ2-3,-,CASSVEGGTDTQYF,TGTGCCAGCAGTGTCGAGGGAGGTACAGATACGCAGTATTTT
TRBD2,TRBV28,TRBJ2-1,-,CASKGAGGYNEQFF,TGTGCCAGCAAGGGAGCGGGGGGGTACAATGAGCAGTTCTTC
-,TRBV13,TRBJ2-2,-,CASSLGSGLSGELFF,TGTGCCAGCAGCTTAGGATCGGGTCTATCCGGGGAGCTGTTTTTT
-,TRBV15,TRBJ2-5,-,CATSRDQGKETQYF,TGTGCCACCAGCAGAGATCAGGGAAAAGAGACCCAGTACTTC
-,TRBV29-1,TRBJ1-2,-,CSVDSFGGYGYTF,TGCAGCGTTGATTCCTTTGGAGGGTATGGCTACACCTTC
-,TRBV5-4,TRBJ1-2,-,CASSLLRDTDNYGYTF,TGTGCCAGCAGCTTGCTCCGGGACACCGATAACTATGGCTACACCTTC
TRBD1,TRBV7-9,TRBJ1-1,-,CASSPGTGKSENTEAFF,TGTGCCAGCAGCCCAGGGACAGGGAAATCTGAGAACACTGAAGCTTTCTTT
TRBD1,TRBV2,TRBJ1-1,-,CASKGQPNTEAFF,TGTGCCAGCAAGGGACAGCCGAACACTGAAGCTTTCTTT
TRBD1,TRBV4-1,TRBJ1-1,-,CASSQDLRQGIAFF,TGCGCCAGCAGCCAAGATCTAAGACAGGGAATAGCTTTCTTT
-,TRBV2,TRBJ1-1,-,CASRGGATEAFF,TGTGCCAGCCGGGGGGGAGCCACTGAAGCTTTCTTT
-,TRBV14,TRBJ2-1,few,CASSQDLEGEQFF,TGTGCCAGCAGCCAAGATCTCGAGGGTGAGCAGTTCTTC
TRBD1,TRBV5-4,TRBJ2-5,few,CASSVDRGKTQYF,TGTGCCAGCAGCGTAGACAGGGGTAAGACCCAGTACTTC
-,TRBV30,TRBJ1-2,medium-sized,CAWSSTVPRGYTF,TGTGCCTGGAGTTCGACAGTCCCGAGAGGCTACACCTTC
-,TRBV19,TRBJ1-5,-,CASRPTAGGNQPQHF,TGTGCCAGTAGACCGACCGCGGGAGGAAATCAGCCCCAGCATTTT
-,TRBV7-2,TRBJ1-4,-,CASSLATGWELFF,TGTGCCAGCAGCTTAGCGACGGGGTGGGAACTGTTTTTT
-,TRBV7-9,TRBJ1-1,-,CASSPGRSGTEAFF,TGTGCCAGCAGCCCGGGGAGGTCCGGTACTGAAGCTTTCTTT
-,TRBV10-3,TRBJ1-4,-,CAISDSVNEKLFF,TGTGCCATCAGTGATTCCGTAAATGAAAAACTGTTTTTT
-,TRBV6-6,TRBJ2-7,-,CASTYTPWPDPSEQYF,TGTGCCAGCACTTATACCCCGTGGCCAGATCCTAGCGAGCAGTACTTC
-,TRBV6-5,TRBJ1-6,-,CASSWTANSPLHF,TGTGCCAGCAGTTGGACAGCGAATTCACCCCTCCACTTT
-,TRBV19,TRBJ2-5,once,CASSKLIQETQYF,TGTGCCAGTAGTAAACTGATTCAAGAGACCCAGTACTTC
TRBD2,TRBV5-1,TRBJ2-3,-,CASSFSGTSGTDTQYF,TGCGCCAGCAGCTTTTCCGGGACTAGCGGCACAGATACGCAGTATTTT
-,TRBV5-1,TRBJ1-1,-,CASSNPDRTNTEAFF,TGCGCCAGCAGCAACCCCGACAGGACGAACACTGAAGCTTTCTTT
TRBD1,TRBV18,TRBJ1-1,-,CASSPDRDGEAFF,TGTGCCAGCTCACCGGACAGGGATGGTGAAGCTTTCTTT
TRBD2,TRBV27,TRBJ2-3,-,CASNPLAARTDTQYF,TGTGCCAGCAACCCCCTAGCGGCTCGCACAGATACGCAGTATTTT
TRBD1,TRBV5-1,TRBJ1-1,few,CASSRWTGRNTEAFF,TGCGCCAGCAGCAGGTGGACAGGTAGAAACACTGAAGCTTTCTTT
TRBD1,TRBV6-1,TRBJ1-3,-,CASTGTVTGNTIYF,TGTGCCAGCACCGGGACAGTAACAGGAAACACCATATATTTT
-,TRBV19,TRBJ2-7,once,CASSLQESSYEQYF,TGTGCCAGTAGTTTACAGGAGTCCTCCTACGAGCAGTACTTC
-,TRBV6-5,TRBJ2-1,-,CASSQSGSSYNEQFF,TGTGCCAGCAGCCAAAGTGGGAGCTCCTACAATGAGCAGTTCTTC
-,TRBV5-8,TRBJ1-2,-,CASSLGQDYGYTF,TGTGCCAGCAGCTTAGGTCAGGACTATGGCTACACCTTC
TRBD1,TRBV7-8,TRBJ2-2,-,CASSFGDRGNTGELFF,TGTGCCAGCAGCTTTGGGGACAGGGGAAACACCGGGGAGCTGTTTTTT
-,TRBV28,TRBJ1-1,-,CASSIRNTEAFF,TGTGCCAGCAGCATTAGGAACACTGAAGCTTTCTTT
TRBD1,TRBV5-6,TRBJ2-5,few,CASSRTGIETQYF,TGTGCCAGCAGCCGGACAGGGATTGAGACCCAGTACTTC
-,TRBV2,TRBJ1-5,-,CASRRPGLSNQPQHF,TGTGCCAGCAGGAGGCCCGGACTTAGCAATCAGCCCCAGCATTTT
TRBD2,TRBV5-4,TRBJ2-3,-,CASSLPGGWSDTQYF,TGTGCCAGCAGCCTCCCGGGGGGGTGGTCAGATACGCAGTATTTT
-,TRBV5-4,TRBJ1-1,few,CASSSGGHTEAFF,TGTGCCAGCAGTTCGGGGGGCCACACTGAAGCTTTCTTT
-,TRBV10-1,TRBJ2-3,-,CASSGGSTDTQYF,TGCGCCAGCAGTGGCGGAAGCACAGATACGCAGTATTTT
-,TRBV6-4,TRBJ2-3,once,CASSPLGGGTDTQYF,TGTGCCAGCAGTCCCCTTGGCGGAGGCACAGATACGCAGTATTTT
TRBD1,TRBV5-4,TRBJ2-2,-,CASSLRTGITGELFF,TGTGCCAGCAGCTTAAGGACAGGGATAACCGGGGAGCTGTTTTTT
-,TRBV20-1,TRBJ1-1,-,CSAQRWTEAFF,TGCAGTGCCCAACGGTGGACTGAAGCTTTCTTT
TRBD1,TRBV5-4,TRBJ2-1,-,CASSQPGQLNNEQFF,TGTGCCAGCAGCCAGCCGGGACAGCTTAACAATGAGCAGTTCTTC
-,TRBV2,TRBJ1-1,-,CASSVAGRTEAFF,TGTGCCAGCAGTGTCGCAGGGCGGACTGAAGCTTTCTTT
-,TRBV28,TRBJ2-7,-,CASGPTEGQGLYEQYF,TGTGCCAGCGGCCCCACTGAGGGGCAGGGGCTCTACGAGCAGTACTTC
TRBD1,TRBV10-3,TRBJ1-1,few,CATRKTGERTEAFF,TGTGCCACCCGAAAGACAGGGGAGAGGACTGAAGCTTTCTTT
TRBD1,TRBV2,TRBJ1-4,-,CASIKKRAGGEKLFF,TGTGCCAGCATTAAGAAAAGGGCAGGGGGTGAAAAACTGTTTTTT
TRBD1,TRBV20-1,TRBJ1-1,-,CSASIWGTEEAFF,TGCAGTGCTAGTATTTGGGGGACAGAAGAAGCTTTCTTT
-,TRBV27,TRBJ1-1,-,CASSSLSGDLNMNTEAFF,TGTGCCAGCAGTTCACTTTCAGGGGACCTAAACATGAACACTGAAGCTTTCTTT
-,TRBV27,TRBJ2-3,-,CASRPPAADTQYF,TGTGCCAGCAGACCCCCAGCGGCAGATACGCAGTATTTT
-,TRBV6-5,TRBJ2-4,-,CASTGGAKNIQYF,TGTGCCAGCACCGGCGGGGCCAAAAACATTCAGTACTTC
TRBD2,TRBV4-1,TRBJ2-1,-,CASSQEAGGRGEQFF,TGCGCCAGCAGCCAAGAGGCGGGGGGGCGCGGTGAGCAGTTCTTC
-,TRBV5-1,TRBJ1-1,few,CASSYQGAPEAFF,TGCGCCAGCAGTTATCAGGGCGCACCCGAAGCTTTCTTT
-,TRBV5-1,TRBJ1-4,-,CASMEGTGSEKLFF,TGCGCCAGCATGGAGGGTACGGGGAGTGAAAAACTGTTTTTT